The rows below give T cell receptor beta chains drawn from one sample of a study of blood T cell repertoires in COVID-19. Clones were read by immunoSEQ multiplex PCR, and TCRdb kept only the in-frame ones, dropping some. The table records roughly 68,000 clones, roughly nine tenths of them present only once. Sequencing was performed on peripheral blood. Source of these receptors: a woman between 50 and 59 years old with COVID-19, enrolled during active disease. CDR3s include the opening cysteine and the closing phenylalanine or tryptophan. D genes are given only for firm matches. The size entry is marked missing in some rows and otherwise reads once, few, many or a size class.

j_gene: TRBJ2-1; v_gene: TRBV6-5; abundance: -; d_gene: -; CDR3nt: TGTGCCAGCAGCCCAATAGCATCCCGTGAGCAGTTCTTC; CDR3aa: CASSPIASREQFF
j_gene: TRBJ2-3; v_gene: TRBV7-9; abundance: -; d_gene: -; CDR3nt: TGTGCCAGCAGCGGGACAATAGATACGCAGTATTTT; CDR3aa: CASSGTIDTQYF
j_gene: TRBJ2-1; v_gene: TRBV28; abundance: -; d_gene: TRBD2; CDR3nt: TGTGCCAGCAGTATTACTAGCGGAGGGGGAAATGAGCAGTTCTTC; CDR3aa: CASSITSGGGNEQFF
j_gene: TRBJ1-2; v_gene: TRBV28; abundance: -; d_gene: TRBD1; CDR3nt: TGTGCCAGCAGCCTTAAGGGGGCGCGAAACTATGGCTACACCTTC; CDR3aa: CASSLKGARNYGYTF
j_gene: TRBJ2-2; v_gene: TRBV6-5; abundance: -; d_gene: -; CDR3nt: TGTGCCAGCAGTTACCAGGACTATTACACCGGGGAGCTGTTTTTT; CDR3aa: CASSYQDYYTGELFF
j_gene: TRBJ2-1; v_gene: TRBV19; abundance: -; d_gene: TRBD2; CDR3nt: TGTGCCAGTAGTTCACGACTAGCGGGAATTCCCTACAATGAGCAGTTCTTC; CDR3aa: CASSSRLAGIPYNEQFF
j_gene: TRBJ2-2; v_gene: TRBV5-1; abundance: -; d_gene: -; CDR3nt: TGCGCCAGCAGCTTGAACAGGGCGAACACCGGGGAGCTGTTTTTT; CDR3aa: CASSLNRANTGELFF
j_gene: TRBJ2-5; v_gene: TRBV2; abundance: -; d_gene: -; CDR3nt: TGTGCCAGCCACCGCGGATTACAAGAGACCCAGTACTTC; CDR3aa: CASHRGLQETQYF
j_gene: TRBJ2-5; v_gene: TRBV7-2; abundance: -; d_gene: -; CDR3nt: TGTGCCAGCAGCTTAGCGGGAGCAAGCCGGCGCGAGACCCAGTACTTC; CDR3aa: CASSLAGASRRETQYF
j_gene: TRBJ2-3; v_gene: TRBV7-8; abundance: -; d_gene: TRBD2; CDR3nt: TGTGCCAGCAGCCCCAAGCCGGGACTAGCTTTCACAGATACGCAGTATTTT; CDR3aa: CASSPKPGLAFTDTQYF
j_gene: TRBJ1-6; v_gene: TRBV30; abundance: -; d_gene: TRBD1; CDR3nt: TGTGCCTGGAGCTTAATACCGGGACAGGGAAATTCACCCCTCCACTTT; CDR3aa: CAWSLIPGQGNSPLHF
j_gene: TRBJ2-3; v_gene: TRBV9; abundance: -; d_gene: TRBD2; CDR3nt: TGTGCCAGCAGCACCCCAACTCGGCTAGCGGGAGGGATGACAGATACGCAGTATTTT; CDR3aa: CASSTPTRLAGGMTDTQYF
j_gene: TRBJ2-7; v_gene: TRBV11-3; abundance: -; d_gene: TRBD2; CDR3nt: TGTGCCAGCAGCTGGGGGAGACTAGCGGAGTCGGGTGAGCAGTACTTC; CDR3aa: CASSWGRLAESGEQYF
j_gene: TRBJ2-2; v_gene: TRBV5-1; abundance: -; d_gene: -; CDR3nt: TGCGCCAGCAGCTTGGAACTAGATTACACCGGGGAGCTGTTTTTT; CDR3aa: CASSLELDYTGELFF
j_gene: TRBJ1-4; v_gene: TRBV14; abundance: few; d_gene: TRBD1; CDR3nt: TGTGCCAGCAGCCAACTGGGACAGGGGGGTAATGAAAAACTGTTTTTT; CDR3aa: CASSQLGQGGNEKLFF
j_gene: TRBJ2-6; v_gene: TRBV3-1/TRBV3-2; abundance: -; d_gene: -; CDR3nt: TGTGCCAGCCTTGCGAAGGGGGGACGCCTGGGAGGGTCTGGGGCCAACGTCCTGACTTTC; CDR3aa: CASLAKGGRLGGSGANVLTF
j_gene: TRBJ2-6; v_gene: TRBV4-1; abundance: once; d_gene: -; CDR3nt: TGCGCCAGCAGCTCGGCGAGGGTTGGGTCTGGGGCCAACGTCCTGACTTTC; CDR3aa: CASSSARVGSGANVLTF
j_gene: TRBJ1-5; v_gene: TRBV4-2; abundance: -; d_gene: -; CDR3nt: TGTGCCAGCAGCCAAGATAGACAGCTCAATCAGCCCCAGCATTTT; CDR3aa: CASSQDRQLNQPQHF
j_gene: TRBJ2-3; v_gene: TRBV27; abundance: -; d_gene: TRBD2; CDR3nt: TGTGCCAGCAGTTTAATACACGGGACTAGCGGGAGCACAGATACGCAGTATTTT; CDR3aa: CASSLIHGTSGSTDTQYF
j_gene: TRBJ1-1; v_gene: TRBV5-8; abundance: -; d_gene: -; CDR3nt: TGTGCCAGCAGCTTGCCAGGGTGGTCTGAAGCTTTCTTT; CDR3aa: CASSLPGWSEAFF
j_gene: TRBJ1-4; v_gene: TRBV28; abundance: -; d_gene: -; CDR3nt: TGTGCCACCGATTCCATGGGAGCTAATGAAAAACTGTTTTTT; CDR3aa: CATDSMGANEKLFF
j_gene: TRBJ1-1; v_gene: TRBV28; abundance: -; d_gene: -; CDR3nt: TGTGCCAGCAGCCATCGGTACACTGAAGCTTTCTTT; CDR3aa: CASSHRYTEAFF
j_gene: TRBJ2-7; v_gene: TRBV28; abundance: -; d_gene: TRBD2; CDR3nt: TGTGCCAGCAGTTTAATCGGGATTCGGGGCGGGAGGATCGAGCAGTACTTC; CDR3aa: CASSLIGIRGGRIEQYF
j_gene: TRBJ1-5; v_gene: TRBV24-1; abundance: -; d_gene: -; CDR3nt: TGTGCCACCAGTGATTTGCGGGAACCCCATCAGCCCCAGCATTTT; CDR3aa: CATSDLREPHQPQHF
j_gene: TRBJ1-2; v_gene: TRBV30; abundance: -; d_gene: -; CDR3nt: TGTGCCTGGGAGCATGGCAGGGGAATTCGAGGCTATGGCTACACCTTC; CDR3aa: CAWEHGRGIRGYGYTF
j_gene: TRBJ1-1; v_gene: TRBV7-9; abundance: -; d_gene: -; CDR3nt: TGTGCCAGCAGCTTAGATGGGCCGCACACTGAAGCTTTCTTT; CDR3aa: CASSLDGPHTEAFF
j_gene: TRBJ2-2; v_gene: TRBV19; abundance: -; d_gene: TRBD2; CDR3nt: TGTGCCAGTAGTGGCCTAGCGGGAGCAATCCTGTCCCGGGAGCTGTTTTTT; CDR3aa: CASSGLAGAILSRELFF
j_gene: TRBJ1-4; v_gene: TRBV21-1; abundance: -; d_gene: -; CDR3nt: TGTGCCAGCAGCAATATACCCCTGCGGGGTGATGGTCTACTTTATGAAAAACTGTTTTTT; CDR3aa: CASSNIPLRGDGLLYEKLFF
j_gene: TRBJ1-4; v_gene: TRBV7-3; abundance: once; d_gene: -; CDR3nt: TGTGCCAGCAGCTTGGGGACACCGGTGACTAATGAAAAACTGTTTTTT; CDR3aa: CASSLGTPVTNEKLFF
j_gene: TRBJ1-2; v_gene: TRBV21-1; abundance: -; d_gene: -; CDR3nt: TGTGCCAGCAGCAGTAAGGGAGGCGATGGCTACACCTTC; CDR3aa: CASSSKGGDGYTF
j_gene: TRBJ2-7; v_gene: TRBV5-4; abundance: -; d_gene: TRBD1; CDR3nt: TGTGCCAGCAGCCACGGACAGAGACAGGGATACGAGCAGTACTTC; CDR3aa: CASSHGQRQGYEQYF
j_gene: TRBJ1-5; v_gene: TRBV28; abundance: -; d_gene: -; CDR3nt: TGTGCCAGCAGTTTTAATGGGCGGGGCGGCAATCAGCCCCAGCATTTT; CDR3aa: CASSFNGRGGNQPQHF
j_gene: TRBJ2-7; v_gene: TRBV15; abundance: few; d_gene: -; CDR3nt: TGTGCCACCAGCATCCCAGGGCAAGGCGAGCAGTACTTC; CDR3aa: CATSIPGQGEQYF
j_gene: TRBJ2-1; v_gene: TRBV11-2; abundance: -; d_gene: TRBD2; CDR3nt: TGTGCCAGCAGCTCGAGGTTTAGCGGGGTGGTCGCGAATGAGCAGTTCTTC; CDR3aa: CASSSRFSGVVANEQFF
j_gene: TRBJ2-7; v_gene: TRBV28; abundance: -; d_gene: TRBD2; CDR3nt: TGTGCCAGCAGTTTACGACTAGCGGGACTTTACCATTACGAGCAGTACTTC; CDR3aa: CASSLRLAGLYHYEQYF
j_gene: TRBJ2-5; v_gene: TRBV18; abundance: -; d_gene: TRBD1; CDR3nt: TGTGCCAGCTCACAAGACCGGACAGGGGGTAAAGAGACCCAGTACTTC; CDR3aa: CASSQDRTGGKETQYF
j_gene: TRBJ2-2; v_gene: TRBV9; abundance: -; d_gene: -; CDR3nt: TGTGCCAGCAGCGCAAGCGGAACGAACACCGGGGAGCTGTTTTTT; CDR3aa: CASSASGTNTGELFF
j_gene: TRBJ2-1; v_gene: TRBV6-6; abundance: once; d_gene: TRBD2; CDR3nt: TGTGCCAGCAGTTACGAACTAGCGTATAAGTTCTTC; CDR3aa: CASSYELAYKFF
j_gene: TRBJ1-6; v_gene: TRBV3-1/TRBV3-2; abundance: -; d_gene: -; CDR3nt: TGTGCCAGCGGGATGGATCGGGGTTGGAATTCACCCCTCCACTTT; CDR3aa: CASGMDRGWNSPLHF
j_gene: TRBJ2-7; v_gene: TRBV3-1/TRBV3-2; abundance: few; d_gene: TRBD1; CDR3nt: TGTGCCAGCAGTTCTTTCCTGGGCGACAGGGTCTACGAGCAGTACTTC; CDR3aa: CASSSFLGDRVYEQYF
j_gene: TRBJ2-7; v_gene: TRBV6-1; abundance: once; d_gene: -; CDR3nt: TGTGCCAGCAGTGAAGCAGGGGACGAGCAGTACTTC; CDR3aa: CASSEAGDEQYF
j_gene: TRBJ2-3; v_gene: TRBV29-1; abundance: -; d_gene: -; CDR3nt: TGCAGCGTTTCCAGCGACACAGATACGCAGTATTTT; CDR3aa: CSVSSDTDTQYF
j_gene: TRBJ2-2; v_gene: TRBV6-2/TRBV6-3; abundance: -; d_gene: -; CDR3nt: TGTGCCAGCAGTTACTCGACACCCGGGAACACCGGGGAGCTGTTTTTT; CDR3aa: CASSYSTPGNTGELFF
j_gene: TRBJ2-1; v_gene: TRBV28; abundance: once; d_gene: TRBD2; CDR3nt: TGTGCCAGCAGTTTGGAGGGAGGGCCCAAAAATGAGCAGTTCTTC; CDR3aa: CASSLEGGPKNEQFF
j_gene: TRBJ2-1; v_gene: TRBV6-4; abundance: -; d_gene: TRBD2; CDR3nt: TGTGCCAGCAGTGTAGCGGGAGGGCCCAATGAGCAGTTCTTC; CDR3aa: CASSVAGGPNEQFF
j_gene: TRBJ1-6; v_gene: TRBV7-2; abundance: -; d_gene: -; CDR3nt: TGTGCCAGCAGCTTCCGGGTCCCCTATAATTCACCCCTCCACTTT; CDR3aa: CASSFRVPYNSPLHF
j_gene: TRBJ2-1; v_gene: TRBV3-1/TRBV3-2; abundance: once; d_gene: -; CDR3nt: TGTGCCAGCAGTCTCAACAGTAATCGGGAGCAGTTCTTC; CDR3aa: CASSLNSNREQFF
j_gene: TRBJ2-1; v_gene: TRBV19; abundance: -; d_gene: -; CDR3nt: TGTGCCAGTAGTATAGATCGTCGCGTGCGCTCCTACAATGAGCAGTTCTTC; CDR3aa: CASSIDRRVRSYNEQFF
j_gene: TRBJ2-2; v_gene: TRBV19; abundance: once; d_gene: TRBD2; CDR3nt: TGTGCCAGTTTTAGCGGGAGGGCCATGGTCAGGGAGCTGTTTTTT; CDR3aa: CASFSGRAMVRELFF
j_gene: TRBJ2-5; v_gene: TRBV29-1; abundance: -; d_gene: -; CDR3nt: TGCAGCGTGAGGCATTCGGGGACCCAGTACTTC; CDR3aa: CSVRHSGTQYF
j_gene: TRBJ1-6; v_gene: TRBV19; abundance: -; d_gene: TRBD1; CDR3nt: TGTGCCAGTAGTCCCCAGGGGGAAGGTTCACCCCTCCACTTT; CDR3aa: CASSPQGEGSPLHF
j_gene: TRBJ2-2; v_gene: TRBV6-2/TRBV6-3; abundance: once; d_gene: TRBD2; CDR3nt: TGTGCCAGCAGCCGCGCCGGGACTAGCGGTACCGGGGAGCTGTTTTTT; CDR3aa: CASSRAGTSGTGELFF
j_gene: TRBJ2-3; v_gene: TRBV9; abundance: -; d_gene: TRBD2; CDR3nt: TGTGCCAGCAGCCCTGTCCTGACTAGCGGTACGCAGTATTTT; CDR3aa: CASSPVLTSGTQYF